This T cell receptor beta chain came from a study of T cell changes during pregnancy in multiple sclerosis. V lost 6 bases, J lost 5 bases, and 14 bases lay in between. CDR1 and CDR2 (germline): MNHEY, SVGAGI. This CDR3 is built from 14 residues. Clones were sequenced by immunoSEQ multiplex PCR, and TCRdb holds only the in-frame ones, with some missing. The repertoire holds tens of thousands of clones, with approximately 92% as singletons. The specimen comprised peripheral blood, sampled in the first trimester of pregnancy. The TCR was taken from a female donor with multiple sclerosis, enrolled in a pregnancy study. The chain links TRBV6-5 to TRBJ2-1, with D perhaps matching TRBD1 (6 bases). For the CDR3, the DNA is TGTGCCAGCAGCCTAAACAGGGCTGACAATGAGCAGTTCTTC. Translated, it gives CASSLNRADNEQFF.